Presented here are 18 T cell receptor beta chains from one specimen sequenced in a study of T cells after somatic rescue of genetic block. Profiled with immunoSEQ multiplex PCR; TCRdb holds only in-frame clones, not every one. The sample has 80,000 to 100,000 clones, approximately 90% seen once. The sample taken for sequencing was peripheral blood mononuclear cells (PBMCs). These receptors all stem from a woman aged 18-29 years.

The chain carries TRBV6-5 and TRBJ2-7, with D unclear. Trimming took off 4 bases at V and 6 bases at J, with 7 bases between the two ends. The CDR3 sequence is 11 residues long. Germline V gene data show CDR1 as MNHEY and CDR2 as SVGAGI. This chain's CDR3 is CASSSGFEQYF. Here the CDR3 DNA reads TGTGCCAGCAGTTCAGGCTTCGAGCAGTACTTC.

V is TRBV5-4 and J is TRBJ2-5, with D perhaps being TRBD1 or TRBD2 (6 bases each). The V gene's germline CDR1 is SGHNT and CDR2 YYREEE (reference sequence). V lost 4 bases and J lost 5, with 18 bases in between. This CDR3 contains 15 residues. CDR3 amino acids: CASSPTGRGGETQYF. As DNA, the CDR3 is TGTGCCAGCAGCCCGACAGGCCGTGGAGGGGAGACCCAGTACTTC.

In this sample, this clone turned up a few times. The chain couples TRBV19 to TRBJ1-4; the match to TRBD1 covers 7 bases. Germline assignment: CDR1 LNHDA and CDR2 SQIVND (reference sequence). The trim removed 7 bases at V and 10 bases at J, leaving 15 bases unmatched. The CDR3 length is 15 residues. CDR3 nucleotides: TGTGCCAGTACTTCCTACACCGGGACAGATGGAAAACTGTTTTTT. Translated, it gives CASTSYTGTDGKLFF.

Note on this clone: The same CDR3 arises from other DNA sequences in this sample as well. J is TRBJ2-6 and V is TRBV28; TRBD2 might be the D (5 bases). CDR3 length: 15 amino acids. The V end was cut by 7 bases, the J end by 0 bases, with 10 bases between. CDR1 MDHEN and CDR2 SYDVKM come from the germline V gene. This CDR3 is CASTRGSSGANVLTF. In DNA, the CDR3 is TGTGCCAGCACCCGGGGATCCTCTGGGGCCAACGTCCTGACTTTC. Based on the CDR3 plus reference TRBV28 and TRBJ2-6, the full variable domain is DVKVTQSSRYLVKRTGEKVFLECVQDMDHENMFWYRQDPGLGLRLIYFSYDVKMKEKGDIPEGYSVSREKKERFSLILESASTNQTSMYLCASTRGSSGANVLTFGAGSRLTVL.

The chain carries TRBV27 and TRBJ2-2; TRBD1 aligns across 7 bases. In germline, CDR1 is MNHEY, CDR2 SMNVEV (reference sequence). The V segment lost 3 bases and the J segment 9 bases; nucleotides outside the gene matches: 4. The CDR3 is 13 residues long. CDR3 in DNA: TGTGCCAGCAGTTTCTACAGGGGAAGGGAGCTGTTTTTT. The encoded protein is CASSFYRGRELFF.

This chain links TRBV7-9 with TRBJ1-2; TRBD1 is a possible D gene (5 bases). The CDR3 sequence is 13 residues long. Germline V gene lookup returns CDR1 SEHNR and CDR2 FQNEAQ (reference sequence). V was shortened by 7 bases and J by 8 bases, with 17 bases between the two germline ends. The CDR3 sequence: CASTDVGDEGYTF. The DNA of the CDR3 is TGTGCCAGCACCGACGTAGGGGATGAAGGCTACACCTTC.

The chain uses TRBV2 and TRBJ2-7; TRBD1 matches 8 bases. CDR1 is SNHLY, CDR2 FYNNEI, per germline. The CDR3 contains 14 residues. The V segment lost 5 bases and the J segment 5 bases; nucleotides outside the gene matches: 8. The CDR3 coding sequence is TGTGCCAGCAGTAGAGGACAGGGCACCAACGAGCAGTACTTC. As protein: CASSRGQGTNEQYF.

The CDR3 coding sequence is TGTGCCAGCAGTCGACTAGCGGGAGAGGCCGGGGAGCTGTTTTTT. Its protein product is CASSRLAGEAGELFF. The chain couples TRBV6-5 to TRBJ2-2, with 12 positions matching TRBD2. Germline CDR1 MNHEY, CDR2 SVGAGI. The CDR3 totals 15 residues. With V trimmed by 5 bases and J by 6 bases, 4 bases remained unmatched.

This chain connects TRBV19 to TRBJ2-2, with D perhaps matching TRBD1 (5 bases). Deletions cut 6 bases from V and 6 bases from J, with 11 bases between. The germline CDR1 and CDR2 sequences are LNHDA and SQIVND (reference sequence). The CDR3 totals 13 residues. The CDR3 loop reads CASSFRVPGELFF. The CDR3 DNA sequence: TGTGCCAGTAGCTTCAGGGTTCCCGGGGAGCTGTTTTTT.

The rearrangement uses TRBV9 and TRBJ1-1, with no clear D. Trimming stripped 0 bases from V and 0 bases from J, with 6 bases between. The CDR3 totals 14 residues. The germline CDR1 and CDR2 sequences are SGDLS and YYNGEE. CDR3 in amino acids: CASSVVRVNTEAFF. The CDR3 bases are TGTGCCAGCAGCGTAGTGAGGGTGAACACTGAAGCTTTCTTT.

V gene TRBV29-1 combines with J gene TRBJ2-5; tentative D call: TRBD1 (8 bases). Germline V gene lookup returns CDR1 SQVTM and CDR2 ANQGSEA. V lost 0 bases to trimming and J lost 2 bases, with 16 bases between them. The CDR3 spans 16 residues. The CDR3 DNA reads TGCAGCGTTGAAGATTGGGAGGGGACAGGTCAAGAGACCCAGTACTTC. It yields the protein CSVEDWEGTGQETQYF.

The gene calls are TRBV5-1 and TRBJ1-3; D not certain. CDR1 and CDR2 (germline): SGHRS, YFSETQ. There are 15 residues in the CDR3. V was clipped by 5 bases and J by 0 bases, with 12 bases between them. DNA for the CDR3: TGCGCCAGCAGTCTTGACGGGTACTCTGGAAACACCATATATTTT. Translating it yields CASSLDGYSGNTIYF.

The chain has TRBV5-1 and TRBJ2-3; TRBD1 is a possible D gene (6 bases). This CDR3 is built from 13 residues. Germline V gene data show CDR1 as SGHRS and CDR2 as YFSETQ. V was cut by 4 bases and J by 8 bases, with 14 bases left in between. Written as DNA, the CDR3 is TGCGCCAGCAGCCTCGGACAGCGAGGTACGCAGTATTTT. It specifies CASSLGQRGTQYF. Complete variable domain (other parts from reference TRBV5-1 and TRBJ2-3): KAGVTQTPRYLIKTRGQQVTLSCSPISGHRSVSWYQQTPGQGLQFLFEYFSETQRNKGNFPGRFSGRQFSNSRSEMNVSTLELGDSALYLCASSLGQRGTQYFGPGTRLTVL.

The V and J genes are TRBV7-2 and TRBJ2-5, with D tentatively TRBD2 (5 bases). Germline CDR1 reads SGHTA; CDR2 reads FQGNSA. The CDR3 extends over 17 amino acids. With 4 bases removed from V and 2 bases from J, the gap between germline ends came to 20 bases. CDR3 loop: CASSSRGWETRQETQYF. The CDR3 DNA sequence: TGTGCCAGCAGCTCCAGAGGGTGGGAGACGCGGCAAGAGACCCAGTACTTC. The complete variable domain, with remaining parts taken from reference TRBV7-2 and TRBJ2-5, reads GAGVSQSPSNKVTEKGKDVELRCDPISGHTALYWYRQSLGQGLEFLIYFQGNSAPDKSGLPSDRFSAERTGGSVSTLTIQRTQQEDSAVYLCASSSRGWETRQETQYFGPGTRLLVL.

In its sample, this clone was seen once. This sequence joins TRBV29-1 and TRBJ2-1; 7 positions agree with TRBD1. The CDR3 spans 13 residues. In germline, CDR1 is SQVTM, CDR2 ANQGSEA. V lost 8 bases, J lost 6 bases, and 10 bases stayed unmatched. Written as DNA, the CDR3 is TGCAGCACCGACCTTGACAGGGTCAATGAGCAGTTCTTC. Its translation is CSTDLDRVNEQFF.

This clone came up once. The rearrangement uses TRBV14 and TRBJ2-7; D is uncertain. Trimming took 5 bases from V and 4 from J, leaving 12 bases between them. The CDR3 runs to 13 residues. CDR1 and CDR2 from the germline V gene are SGHDN and FVKESK. Written as DNA, the CDR3 is TGTGCCAGCAGCTCAGTGGGGAAATACGAGCAGTACTTC. Translated: CASSSVGKYEQYF.

DNA of the CDR3: TGTGCCAGCAGCTTGTACTCCGAAGCTTTCTTT. Translation: CASSLYSEAFF. The chain is built from TRBV5-4 and TRBJ1-1; D gene ambiguous. Germline V gene data show CDR1 as SGHNT and CDR2 as YYREEE (reference sequence). Trimming stripped 1 base from V and 8 bases from J, with 6 bases between. The CDR3 contains 11 residues.

This chain joins TRBV2 and TRBJ1-1; 7 bases are shared with TRBD1. The CDR3 runs 15 residues. V lost 5 bases to trimming and J lost 1 base; unmatched junction nucleotides: 7. CDR1 SNHLY and CDR2 FYNNEI come from the germline V gene. The DNA of the CDR3 is TGTGCCAGCAGTCCACAGGGGAAGGCGAACACTGAAGCTTTCTTT. Translated, it gives CASSPQGKANTEAFF.